This entry lists 30 T cell receptor beta chains sequenced from one sample in a study of blood T cell repertoires in COVID-19. Sequencing was performed with immunoSEQ multiplex PCR; in TCRdb, only in-frame clones are kept and a portion is missing. The sample shows 300,000 to 400,000 clones, around 86% of them seen only once. The source material was peripheral blood. These receptor sequences come from a man aged 50 to 60 with active or convalescent COVID-19.

The chain combines TRBV30 with TRBJ2-3; D perhaps matches TRBD2 (5 bases). The V end was cut by 2 bases, the J end by 4 bases, with 10 bases between. CDR1 is GTSNPN, CDR2 SVGIG, per germline (reference sequence). The CDR3 runs 13 residues. The CDR3 nucleotides read TGTGCCTGGAGTAACGGGAAAGCAGATACGCAGTATTTT. Its translation is CAWSNGKADTQYF.

The chain is built from TRBV3-1 (or the pseudogene TRBV3-2) and TRBJ2-2, with unresolved D. CDR1 and CDR2 from the germline V gene are LGHDT and YNNKEL (reference sequence). The CDR3 loop spans 16 amino acids. The V and J ends lost 0 bases and 3 bases respectively, with 11 bases between them. The CDR3 region has the DNA TGTGCCAGCAGCCAAGATCACGGAGTTTACACCGGGGAGCTGTTTTTT. It yields the protein CASSQDHGVYTGELFF.

The rearrangement links TRBV18 to TRBJ2-1; 12 nucleotides line up with TRBD1. The germline V gene has CDR1 KGHSH and CDR2 LQKENI. This CDR3 contains 18 residues. Trimming at V came to 0 bases and at J to 0 bases, leaving 3 bases not matched to a gene. CDR3 amino acids: CASSPPGTGGLSYNEQFF. Written as DNA, the CDR3 is TGTGCCAGCTCACCACCGGGGACAGGGGGCCTCTCCTACAATGAGCAGTTCTTC.

The chain joins TRBV4-1 to TRBJ2-4; 7 nucleotides line up with TRBD1. Germline CDR1 reads MGHRA; CDR2 reads YSYEKL. The CDR3 extends over 15 amino acids. The J segment lost 5 bases and the V segment lost 2 bases, leaving 6 bases of the junction unmatched. This CDR3 is CASSQTWDRQNIQYF. CDR3 in DNA: TGCGCCAGCAGCCAAACATGGGACAGACAAAACATTCAGTACTTC.

The chain joins TRBV9 to TRBJ1-4; 7 bases line up with TRBD1. From germline, CDR1 is SGDLS and CDR2 YYNGEE. J gave up 7 bases and V 0 bases, and 9 bases lay outside the gene matches. This CDR3 has 16 amino acids. CDR3 bases: TGTGCCAGCAGCGTAGGTAGTAACAGGGGCAGTGAAAAACTGTTTTTT. It specifies CASSVGSNRGSEKLFF.

CDR3 nucleotide sequence: TGTGCCAGCATCGCAACAGGGTCTGGAAACACCATATATTTT. It yields the protein CASIATGSGNTIYF. The rearrangement links TRBV2 to TRBJ1-3; D may be TRBD1 (6 bases). The germline V and J ends were trimmed by 7 bases and 1 base, with 11 bases remaining between them. Germline lookup yields CDR1 SNHLY and CDR2 FYNNEI. The CDR3 spans 14 residues.

As DNA, the CDR3 is TGCGCCAGCAGCTCCGGACAGGCCTTGTTTACCTTC. It encodes CASSSGQALFTF. The V and J genes are TRBV5-1 and TRBJ1-2, with 7 bases identical to TRBD1. The CDR3 extends over 12 amino acids. The V segment lost 3 bases and the J segment 14 bases; nucleotides outside the gene matches: 10. Per germline, CDR1 SGHRS and CDR2 YFSETQ.

The V call is TRBV15, the J call TRBJ2-7; tentative D call: TRBD1 (5 bases). The V end lost 0 bases, the J end lost 5 bases, and 14 bases lay between the germline ends. The CDR3 is 15 residues long. Germline CDR1 is LNHNV and CDR2 is YYDKDF (reference sequence). CDR3 region: CATSRDWGGADEQYF. The CDR3 region has the DNA TGTGCCACCAGCAGAGATTGGGGCGGCGCGGACGAGCAGTACTTC.

The chain is built from TRBV7-2 and TRBJ1-2, with 8 bases aligning to TRBD1. The CDR3 contains 15 residues. J was trimmed by 2 bases and V by 5 bases; bases with no gene match: 7. Germline V gene sequence: CDR1 SGHTA, CDR2 FQGNSA. In DNA form, the CDR3 reads TGTGCCAGCAGCCCAGGGGGCGGAGGGAACTATGGCTACACCTTC. Amino acids: CASSPGGGGNYGYTF.

The chain links TRBV10-3 to TRBJ1-2; D is possibly TRBD1 (6 bases). Germline loops: CDR1 ENHRY, CDR2 SYGVKD. Trimming took off 8 bases at V and 5 bases at J, with 33 bases between the two ends. The CDR3 has 19 amino acids. The CDR3 sequence is CAIRGAGELGSAGVYGYTF. The CDR3 DNA sequence: TGTGCCATCCGGGGGGCAGGGGAGCTGGGCTCAGCCGGGGTGTATGGCTACACCTTC.

The rearrangement uses TRBV7-2 and TRBJ2-2; 8 nucleotides match TRBD2. Losses at the gene ends were 3 bases for V and 3 bases for J; bases not matched to a gene: 6. CDR1 and CDR2 from the germline V gene are SGHTA and FQGNSA. This CDR3 spans 16 amino acids. Written as DNA, the CDR3 is TGTGCCAGCAGCTTCGGCGGGGGGTGGGACACCGGGGAGCTGTTTTTT. It yields the protein CASSFGGGWDTGELFF.

The rearrangement uses TRBV7-2 and TRBJ2-5; D is undetermined. Trimming pared 5 bases from V and 5 bases from J, leaving 3 bases between. Germline lookup yields CDR1 SGHTA and CDR2 FQGNSA. CDR3 length: 10 residues. This CDR3 reads CASSRETQYF. The CDR3 nucleotides read TGTGCCAGCAGCCGGGAGACCCAGTACTTC.

This chain links TRBV18 with TRBJ1-2, with 10 positions matching TRBD1. The CDR3 loop spans 14 amino acids. Germline V lookup: CDR1 KGHSH, CDR2 LQKENI. V was pared by 2 bases and J by 7 bases, with 4 bases of the junction left unmatched. CDR3 sequence (DNA): TGTGCCAGCTCACCATTGGGACAGGGGTTTGGCTACACCTTC. As protein: CASSPLGQGFGYTF.

This clone was picked up one time. This rearrangement joins TRBV5-6 to TRBJ2-1, with 10 bases that match TRBD2. Trimming at V came to 3 bases and at J to 3 bases, leaving 6 bases not matched to a gene. The CDR3 sequence is 16 residues long. Looked up from germline, CDR1 is SGHDT and CDR2 is YYEEEE. The CDR3 loop reads CASSWGTSDIYNEQFF. The DNA for the CDR3 is TGTGCCAGCAGCTGGGGGACTAGCGACATCTACAATGAGCAGTTCTTC.

This chain connects TRBV5-1 to TRBJ1-4; weak D call: TRBD1 (6 bases). The CDR3 spans 15 residues. Per germline, CDR1 SGHRS and CDR2 YFSETQ. Trimming took off 0 bases at V and 6 bases at J, with 12 bases between the two ends. CDR3 region: CASSLGQPGDEKLFF. The CDR3 DNA reads TGCGCCAGCAGCTTGGGTCAGCCAGGGGATGAAAAACTGTTTTTT.

This clone was counted between two and nine times. The DNA for the CDR3 is TGTGCCAGCAGCCAAGTGGGAGACAGGGGCAACTATGGCTACACCTTC. It yields the protein CASSQVGDRGNYGYTF. V and J are TRBV4-2 and TRBJ1-2, with 8 nucleotides matching TRBD1. This CDR3 is built from 16 residues. The V and J ends lost 1 base and 2 bases, in that order; junction bases with no gene match: 6. CDR1 is LGHNA, CDR2 YNFKEQ, per germline.

J is TRBJ2-7 and V is TRBV5-1, with TRBD1 matching 9 bases. Germline trimming cut 0 bases from V and 0 bases from J; bases unmatched to any gene: 7. Germline V gives CDR1 SGHRS, CDR2 YFSETQ. There are 17 residues in the CDR3. CDR3 coding DNA: TGCGCCAGCAGCTTGGGGGGCACAGGGGGCAGCTCCTACGAGCAGTACTTC. Translation gives CASSLGGTGGSSYEQYF.

The chain links TRBV12-3 or TRBV12-4 to TRBJ2-1; D uncertain. V was trimmed by 5 bases and J by 6 bases, leaving 11 bases between them. This CDR3 region has 13 residues. Here the CDR3 reads CASSPRDSNEQFF. In DNA, the CDR3 is TGTGCCAGCAGTCCGCGTGACTCCAATGAGCAGTTCTTC.

The chain's CDR3 is CASSARDNTGETQYF. Here the CDR3 DNA reads TGTGCCAGCAGCGCCCGGGACAACACAGGAGAGACCCAGTACTTC. The gene calls are TRBV9 and TRBJ2-5, with TRBD1 as a possible D gene (6 bases). Between the trimmed V and J ends, which lost 3 bases and 4 bases, there was a span of 16 bases. Looked up from germline, CDR1 is SGDLS and CDR2 is YYNGEE. The length of the CDR3 is 15 residues.

This chain connects TRBV3-1 (or the pseudogene TRBV3-2) to TRBJ1-2; 7 positions agree with TRBD1. Germline CDR1 reads LGHDT; CDR2 reads YNNKEL (reference sequence). This CDR3 is built from 14 residues. Trimming at V came to 0 bases and at J to 3 bases, leaving 1 base not matched to a gene. This CDR3 is CASSQEGGYYGYTF. The CDR3 DNA follows: TGTGCCAGCAGCCAAGAAGGGGGCTACTATGGCTACACCTTC.

This chain connects TRBV4-2 to TRBJ2-7; the match to TRBD1 covers 7 bases. This CDR3 has 14 residues. In germline, CDR1 is LGHNA, CDR2 YNFKEQ. The junction had 7 bases not matched to a gene; V was cut back by 4 bases and J by 4 bases. The CDR3: CASSPGQEQYEQYF. The DNA for the CDR3 is TGTGCCAGCAGCCCCGGACAGGAGCAATACGAGCAGTACTTC.

The chain employs TRBV13 and TRBJ1-2, with 7 bases matching TRBD1. Germline CDR1 reads PRHDT; CDR2 reads FYEKMQ (reference sequence). The trim removed 1 base at V and 3 bases at J, leaving 5 bases unmatched. The CDR3 is 15 residues long. The CDR3 bases are TGTGCCAGCAGCTTAGAAGGGGGCGGTGACTATGGCTACACCTTC. Translated, it gives CASSLEGGGDYGYTF.

This clone was recorded once. V gene TRBV7-6 combines with J gene TRBJ1-1; D is undetermined. Looked up from germline, CDR1 is SGHVS and CDR2 is FNYEAQ. This CDR3 region has 15 residues. Between the trimmed V and J ends, which lost 3 bases and 1 base, there was a span of 12 bases. For the CDR3, the DNA is TGTGCCAGCAGCTTGCAGACTGACCCGAACACTGAAGCTTTCTTT. Its translation is CASSLQTDPNTEAFF.

This clone was detected only once. The V gene is TRBV5-1, the J gene TRBJ2-1; TRBD2 matches at 9 bases. Per the germline V gene, CDR1 is SGHRS and CDR2 is YFSETQ. The CDR3 length is 15 residues. V shed 4 bases, J shed 2 bases, and the junction held 4 bases outside the gene matches. The CDR3 region is CASSRTSAAYNEQFF. CDR3 sequence (DNA): TGCGCCAGCAGCAGGACTAGCGCCGCCTACAATGAGCAGTTCTTC.

The chain is built from TRBV7-2 and TRBJ1-3; D not certain. Trimming left V 4 bases short and J 0 bases short, with 10 bases between. Germline values: CDR1 SGHTA, CDR2 FQGNSA. The CDR3 is made up of 15 amino acids. The CDR3 DNA reads TGTGCCAGCAGCTCTAGACCTCTCTCTGGAAACACCATATATTTT. This gives the protein CASSSRPLSGNTIYF.

This sequence joins TRBV11-2 and TRBJ2-7, with D possibly being TRBD2 (6 bases). Germline values: CDR1 SGHAT, CDR2 FQNNGV. V lost 2 bases and J 6 bases, leaving 14 bases between the germline ends. CDR3 size: 14 residues. This chain's CDR3 is CASSLQRASVEQYF. CDR3 DNA sequence: TGTGCCAGCAGCTTACAGCGGGCTAGCGTCGAGCAGTACTTC.

J is TRBJ2-2 and V is TRBV19; D uncertain. This CDR3 comprises 17 residues. V was trimmed by 4 bases and J by 0 bases, leaving 15 bases between them. Germline CDR1 and CDR2: LNHDA and SQIVND (reference sequence). The CDR3 region is CASSNRRAWSNTGELFF. The CDR3 nucleotides read TGTGCCAGTAGTAATCGAAGAGCCTGGTCGAACACCGGGGAGCTGTTTTTT.

The chain joins TRBV7-2 to TRBJ2-7; TRBD2 agrees at 7 bases. Germline lookup yields CDR1 SGHTA and CDR2 FQGNSA. Trimming removed 1 base from V and 4 bases from J; junction bases left unmatched: 7. This CDR3 comprises 15 residues. As DNA, the CDR3 is TGTGCCAGCAGCTTAGACGTCGGGAGGCCATACGAGCAGTACTTC. It yields the protein CASSLDVGRPYEQYF. The whole variable domain, filled in from reference TRBV7-2 and TRBJ2-7, reads GAGVSQSPSNKVTEKGKDVELRCDPISGHTALYWYRQSLGQGLEFLIYFQGNSAPDKSGLPSDRFSAERTGGSVSTLTIQRTQQEDSAVYLCASSLDVGRPYEQYFGPGTRLTVT.

This clone was found once. The chain couples TRBV19 to TRBJ2-1, with D perhaps TRBD1 (6 bases). Germline CDR1 reads LNHDA; CDR2 reads SQIVND (reference sequence). This CDR3 contains 17 residues. The V end lost 4 bases, the J end lost 3 bases, and 19 bases lay between the germline ends. CDR3 loop: CASSTFYRSDSYNEQFF. CDR3 in DNA: TGTGCCAGTAGTACCTTCTATCGATCGGACAGCTACAATGAGCAGTTCTTC.

The CDR3 DNA sequence: TGTGCCTGCACCTTACAGGGGGCGCCGTACGAGCAGTACTTC. This sequence encodes CACTLQGAPYEQYF. The V gene is TRBV30, the J gene TRBJ2-7, with 9 nucleotides matching TRBD1. Germline loops: CDR1 GTSNPN, CDR2 SVGIG (reference sequence). Trimming removed 6 bases from V and 4 bases from J; junction bases left unmatched: 10. This CDR3 spans 14 amino acids.